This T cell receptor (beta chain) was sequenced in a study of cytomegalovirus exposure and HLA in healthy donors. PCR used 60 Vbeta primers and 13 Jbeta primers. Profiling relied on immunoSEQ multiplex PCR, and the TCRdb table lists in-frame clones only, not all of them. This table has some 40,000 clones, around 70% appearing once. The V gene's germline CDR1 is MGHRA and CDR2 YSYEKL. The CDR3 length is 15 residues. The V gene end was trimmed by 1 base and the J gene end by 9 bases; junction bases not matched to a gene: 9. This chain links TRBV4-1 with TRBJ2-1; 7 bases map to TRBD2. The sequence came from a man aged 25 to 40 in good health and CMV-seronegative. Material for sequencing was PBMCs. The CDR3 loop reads CASSQGDYGRFEQFF. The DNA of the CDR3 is TGCGCCAGCAGCCAAGGGGACTATGGTCGGTTTGAGCAGTTCTTC.